This T cell receptor beta chain comes out of a study of identifying expanded T cells in peripheral blood. Study-wide points: About 1.2 clones differed between technical replicates, versus about 15 and 19 over time. Clone count variance between approximately two-week samples rose with total template count.

This table comes from immunoSEQ multiplex PCR, and its TCRdb copy is limited to in-frame clones, with some not included. The table includes roughly 84,000 clones, 70% to 90% detected once. V lost 3 bases, J lost 8 bases, and 11 bases lay in between. Germline CDR1 SGHTA, CDR2 FQGTGA. This CDR3 has 13 amino acids. About this clone: Its matching antigen is unknown.

No infections or other immune events were documented during collection. This TCR was recovered from a person between 18 and 70 years old in good health. The sequencing sample was made of blood. The V call is TRBV7-3, the J call TRBJ1-5, with D perhaps TRBD1 (5 bases). The CDR3 is CASSLGRGEPQHF. DNA of the CDR3: TGTGCCAGCAGCTTGGGACGGGGAGAGCCCCAGCATTTT.